This T cell receptor beta chain was sequenced in a study of breast tumors, draining lymph nodes, adjacent tissues. General study findings and limits: Tumor TCR diversity was below lymph nodes but above nontumor tissue.

From the multiplex PCR reads, TCRdb called clonotypes with MiXCR, one entry per CDR3 protein. The profile shows about 100,000 distinct CDR3 sequences, approximately 21% of them singletons. This clonotype was observed many times. Its antigen is undetermined. Breast cancer patients provided tissue from their axillary draining lymph nodes. Sequencing was performed on axillary lymph node tissue. The sequence came from a female donor with breast cancer. Some clones in this sample may be carry-over from other donors' samples.

CDR3 DNA sequence: TGTGCCAGCTATCGGGGGGGTTTGACAGATACGCAGTATTTT. This translates into CASYRGGLTDTQYF. The chain joins TRBV2 to TRBJ2-3, with 8 positions matching TRBD2. The germline V gene encodes CDR1 SNHLY and CDR2 FYNNEI. This CDR3 region has 14 residues. With 8 bases clipped from V and 3 bases from J, the junction kept 7 bases outside the gene matches.